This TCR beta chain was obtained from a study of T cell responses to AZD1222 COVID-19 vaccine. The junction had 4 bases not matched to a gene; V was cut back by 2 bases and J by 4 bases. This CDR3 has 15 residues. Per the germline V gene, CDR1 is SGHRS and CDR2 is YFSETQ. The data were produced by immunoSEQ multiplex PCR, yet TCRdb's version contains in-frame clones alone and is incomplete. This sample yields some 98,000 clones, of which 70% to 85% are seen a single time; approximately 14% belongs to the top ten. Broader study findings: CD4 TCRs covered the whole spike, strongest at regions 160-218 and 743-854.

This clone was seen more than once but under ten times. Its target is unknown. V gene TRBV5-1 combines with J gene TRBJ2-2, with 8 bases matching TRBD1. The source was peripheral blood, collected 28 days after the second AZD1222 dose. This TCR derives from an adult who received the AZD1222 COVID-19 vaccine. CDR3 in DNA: TGCGCCAGCAGCTTCCAGGGGGCCGGCACCGGGGAGCTGTTTTTT. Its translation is CASSFQGAGTGELFF.